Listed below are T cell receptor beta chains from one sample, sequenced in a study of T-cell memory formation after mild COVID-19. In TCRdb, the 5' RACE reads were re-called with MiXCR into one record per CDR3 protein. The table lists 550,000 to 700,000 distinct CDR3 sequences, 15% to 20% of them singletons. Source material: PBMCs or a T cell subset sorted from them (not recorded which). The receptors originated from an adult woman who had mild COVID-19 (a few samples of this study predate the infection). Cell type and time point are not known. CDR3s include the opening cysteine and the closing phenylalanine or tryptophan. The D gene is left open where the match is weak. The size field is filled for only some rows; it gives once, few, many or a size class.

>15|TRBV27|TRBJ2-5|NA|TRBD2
CASSFASGGKETQYF
TGTGCCAGCAGTTTCGCTAGCGGGGGTAAAGAGACCCAGTACTTC
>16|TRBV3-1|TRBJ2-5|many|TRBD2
CASSQVLAGGKETQYF
TGTGCCAGCAGCCAAGTACTAGCGGGGGGGAAAGAGACCCAGTACTTC
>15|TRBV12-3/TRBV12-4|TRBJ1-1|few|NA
CASSRVQGMNTEAFF
TGTGCCAGCAGTCGCGTCCAGGGAATGAACACTGAAGCTTTCTTT
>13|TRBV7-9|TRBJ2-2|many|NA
CASSLVRTGELFF
TGTGCCAGCAGCTTAGTCCGAACCGGGGAGCTGTTTTTT
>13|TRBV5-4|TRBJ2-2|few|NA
CASSFGGRGELFF
TGTGCCAGCAGCTTTGGTGGACGCGGGGAGCTGTTTTTT
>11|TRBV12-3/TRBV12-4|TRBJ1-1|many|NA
CASSEGAEAFF
TGTGCCAGCAGTGAGGGGGCTGAAGCTTTCTTT
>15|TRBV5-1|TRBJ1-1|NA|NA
CASRPEILMNTEAFF
TGCGCCAGCAGACCCGAAATTCTAATGAACACTGAAGCTTTCTTT
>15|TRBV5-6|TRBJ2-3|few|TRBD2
CASSFERGSTDTQYF
TGTGCCAGCAGCTTTGAGCGGGGAAGCACAGATACGCAGTATTTT
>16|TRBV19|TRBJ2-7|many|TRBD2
CASSTGPSGASYEQYF
TGTGCCAGTAGTACAGGTCCTAGCGGAGCTTCCTACGAGCAGTACTTC
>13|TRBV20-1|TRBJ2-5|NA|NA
CSVFLPPGSSQYF
TGCAGTGTTTTCTTACCGCCGGGTTCGTCCCAGTACTTC
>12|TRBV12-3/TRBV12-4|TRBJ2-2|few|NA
CASSFKGGELFF
TGTGCCAGCAGTTTTAAGGGCGGGGAGCTGTTTTTT
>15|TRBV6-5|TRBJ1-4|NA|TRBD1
CASTRDRGLNEKLFF
TGTGCCAGCACCCGAGACAGGGGCCTAAATGAAAAACTGTTTTTT
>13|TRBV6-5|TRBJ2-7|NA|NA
CASSYSRIYEQYF
TGTGCCAGCAGTTACTCGAGAATATACGAGCAGTACTTC
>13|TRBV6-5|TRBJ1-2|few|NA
CASTRRGIYGYTF
TGTGCCAGCACCCGGAGGGGGATCTATGGCTACACCTTC
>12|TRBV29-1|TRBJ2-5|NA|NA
CSVGQAQETQYF
TGCAGCGTTGGACAGGCCCAAGAGACCCAGTACTTC
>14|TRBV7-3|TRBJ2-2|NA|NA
CASSSKVGGGELFF
TGTGCCAGCAGCTCCAAGGTCGGAGGCGGGGAGCTGTTTTTT
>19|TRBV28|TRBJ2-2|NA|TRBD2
CASSYYASYSGREIGELFF
TGTGCCAGCAGTTACTATGCCTCCTATAGCGGGAGGGAAATCGGGGAGCTGTTTTTT
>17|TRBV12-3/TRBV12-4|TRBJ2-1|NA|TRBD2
CASTGTSGSFSYNEQFF
TGTGCCAGCACCGGAACTAGCGGGAGTTTCTCCTACAATGAGCAGTTCTTC
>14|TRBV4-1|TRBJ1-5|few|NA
CASSPTTANQPQHF
TGCGCCAGCAGCCCGACGACAGCTAATCAGCCCCAGCATTTT